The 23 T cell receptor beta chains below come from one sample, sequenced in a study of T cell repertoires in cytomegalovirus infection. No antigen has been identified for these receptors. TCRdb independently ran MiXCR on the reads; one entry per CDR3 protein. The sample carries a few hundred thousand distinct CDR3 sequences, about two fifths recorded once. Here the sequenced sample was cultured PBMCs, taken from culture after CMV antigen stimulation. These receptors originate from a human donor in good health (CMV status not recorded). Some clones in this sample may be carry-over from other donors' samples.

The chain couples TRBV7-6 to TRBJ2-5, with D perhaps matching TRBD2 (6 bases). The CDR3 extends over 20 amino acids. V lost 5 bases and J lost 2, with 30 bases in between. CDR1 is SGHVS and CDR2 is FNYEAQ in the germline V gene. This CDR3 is CASSVHLRTTQPRLQETQYF. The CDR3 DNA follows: TGTGCCAGCAGCGTACACCTCCGGACTACACAACCTCGACTACAAGAGACCCAGTACTTC. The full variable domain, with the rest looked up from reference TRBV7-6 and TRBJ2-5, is GAGVSQSPRYKVTKRGQDVALRCDPISGHVSLYWYRQALGQGPEFLTYFNYEAQQDKSGLPNDRFSAERPEGSISTLTIQRTEQRDSAMYRCASSVHLRTTQPRLQETQYFGPGTRLLVL.

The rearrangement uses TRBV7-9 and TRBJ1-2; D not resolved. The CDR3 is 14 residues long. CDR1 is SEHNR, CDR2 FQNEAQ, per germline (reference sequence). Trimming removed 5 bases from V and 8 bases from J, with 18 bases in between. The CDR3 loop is CASSPDREEVGYTF. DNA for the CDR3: TGTGCCAGCAGCCCAGATCGTGAGGAGGTGGGCTACACCTTC.

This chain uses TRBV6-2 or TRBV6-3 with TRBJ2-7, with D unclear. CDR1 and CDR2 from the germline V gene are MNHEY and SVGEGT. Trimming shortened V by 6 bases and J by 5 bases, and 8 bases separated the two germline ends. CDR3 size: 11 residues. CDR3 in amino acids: CASSPLHEQYF. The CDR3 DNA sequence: TGTGCCAGCAGCCCACTCCACGAGCAGTACTTC.

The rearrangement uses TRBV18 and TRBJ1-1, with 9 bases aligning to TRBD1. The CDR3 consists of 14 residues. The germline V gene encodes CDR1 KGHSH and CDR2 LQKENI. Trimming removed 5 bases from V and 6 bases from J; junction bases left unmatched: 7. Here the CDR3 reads CASSGDRASSEAFF. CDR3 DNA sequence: TGTGCCAGCTCAGGGGACAGGGCATCGTCTGAAGCTTTCTTT.

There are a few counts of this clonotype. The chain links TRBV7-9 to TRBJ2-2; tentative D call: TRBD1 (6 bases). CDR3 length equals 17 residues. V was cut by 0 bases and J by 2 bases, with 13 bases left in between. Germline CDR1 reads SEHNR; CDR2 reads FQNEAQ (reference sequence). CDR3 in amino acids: CASSLAPGTLNTGELFF. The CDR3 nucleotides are TGTGCCAGCAGCTTAGCACCCGGGACACTAAACACCGGGGAGCTGTTTTTT.

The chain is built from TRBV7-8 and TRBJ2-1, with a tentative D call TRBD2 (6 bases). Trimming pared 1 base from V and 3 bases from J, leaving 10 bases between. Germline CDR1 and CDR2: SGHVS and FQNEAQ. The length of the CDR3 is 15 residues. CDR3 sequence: CASSLVGGNYNEQFF. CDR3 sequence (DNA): TGTGCCAGCAGCTTAGTCGGGGGAAACTACAATGAGCAGTTCTTC.

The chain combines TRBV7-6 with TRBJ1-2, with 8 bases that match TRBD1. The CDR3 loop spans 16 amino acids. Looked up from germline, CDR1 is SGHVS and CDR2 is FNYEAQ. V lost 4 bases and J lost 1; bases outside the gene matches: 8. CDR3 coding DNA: TGTGCCAGCAGCTCTGGGACAGGAGACTATAACTATGGCTACACCTTC. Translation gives CASSSGTGDYNYGYTF.

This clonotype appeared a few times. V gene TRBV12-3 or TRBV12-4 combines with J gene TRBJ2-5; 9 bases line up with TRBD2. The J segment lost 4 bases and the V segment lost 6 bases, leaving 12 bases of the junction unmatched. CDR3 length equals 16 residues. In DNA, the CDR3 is TGTGCCAGCAGCCGTAGCGGGAGCGGCTCGGGAGAGACCCAGTACTTC. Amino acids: CASSRSGSGSGETQYF.

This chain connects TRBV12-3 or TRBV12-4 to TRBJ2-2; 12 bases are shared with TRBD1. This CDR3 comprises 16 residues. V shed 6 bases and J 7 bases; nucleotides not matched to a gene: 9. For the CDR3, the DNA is TGTGCCAGCAGCCCGCCGGGACAGGGGGCAGACGGGGAGCTGTTTTTT. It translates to CASSPPGQGADGELFF.

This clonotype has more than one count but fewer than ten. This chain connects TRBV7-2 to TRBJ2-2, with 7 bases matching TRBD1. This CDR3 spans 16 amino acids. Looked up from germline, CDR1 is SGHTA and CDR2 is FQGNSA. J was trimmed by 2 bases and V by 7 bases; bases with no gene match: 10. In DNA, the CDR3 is TGTGCCAGCACCTCCCTCGGACAGGTTAACACCGGGGAGCTGTTTTTT. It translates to CASTSLGQVNTGELFF.

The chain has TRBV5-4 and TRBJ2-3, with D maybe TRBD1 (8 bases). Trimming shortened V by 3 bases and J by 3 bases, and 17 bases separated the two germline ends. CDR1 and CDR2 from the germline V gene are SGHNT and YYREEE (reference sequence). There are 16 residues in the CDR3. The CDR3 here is CASSYHRGGGTDTQYF. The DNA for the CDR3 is TGTGCCAGCAGCTACCACAGGGGGGGGGGGACAGATACGCAGTATTTT.

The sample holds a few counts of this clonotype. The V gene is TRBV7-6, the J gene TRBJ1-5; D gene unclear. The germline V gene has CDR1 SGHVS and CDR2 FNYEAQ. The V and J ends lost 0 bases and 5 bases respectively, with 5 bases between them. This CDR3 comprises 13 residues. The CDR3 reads CASSLAAHQPQHF. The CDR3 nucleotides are TGTGCCAGCAGCTTAGCGGCCCATCAGCCCCAGCATTTT.

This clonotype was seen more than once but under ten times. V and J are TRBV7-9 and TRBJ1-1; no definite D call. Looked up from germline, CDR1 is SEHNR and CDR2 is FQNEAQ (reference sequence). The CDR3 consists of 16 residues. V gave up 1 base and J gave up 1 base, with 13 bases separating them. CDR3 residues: CASSLDLWEQNTEAFF. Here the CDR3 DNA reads TGTGCCAGCAGCTTAGACCTGTGGGAACAGAACACTGAAGCTTTCTTT. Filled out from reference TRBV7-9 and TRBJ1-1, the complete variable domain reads DTGVSQNPRHKITKRGQNVTFRCDPISEHNRLYWYRQTLGQGPEFLTYFQNEAQLEKSRLLSDRFSAERPKGSFSTLEIQRTEQGDSAMYLCASSLDLWEQNTEAFFGQGTRLTVV.

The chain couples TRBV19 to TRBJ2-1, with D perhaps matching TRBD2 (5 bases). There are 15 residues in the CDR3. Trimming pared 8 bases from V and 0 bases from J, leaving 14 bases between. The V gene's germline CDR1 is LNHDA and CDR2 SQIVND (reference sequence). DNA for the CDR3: TGTGCCAGTCGTTTTAGCGTTCTCTCCTACAATGAGCAGTTCTTC. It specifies CASRFSVLSYNEQFF.

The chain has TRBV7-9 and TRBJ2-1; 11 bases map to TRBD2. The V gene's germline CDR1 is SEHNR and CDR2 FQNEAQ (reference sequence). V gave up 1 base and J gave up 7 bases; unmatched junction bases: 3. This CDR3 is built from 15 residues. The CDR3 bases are TGTGCCAGCAGCTTAGGTAGCGGGAGGGTAAATGAGCAGTTCTTC. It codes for CASSLGSGRVNEQFF.

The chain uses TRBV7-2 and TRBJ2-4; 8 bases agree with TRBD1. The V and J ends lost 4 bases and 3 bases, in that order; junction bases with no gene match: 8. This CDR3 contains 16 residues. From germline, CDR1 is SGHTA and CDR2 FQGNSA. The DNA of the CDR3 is TGTGCCAGCAGCTCCATCACCGGGACAGGCAAAAACATTCAGTACTTC. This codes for CASSSITGTGKNIQYF.

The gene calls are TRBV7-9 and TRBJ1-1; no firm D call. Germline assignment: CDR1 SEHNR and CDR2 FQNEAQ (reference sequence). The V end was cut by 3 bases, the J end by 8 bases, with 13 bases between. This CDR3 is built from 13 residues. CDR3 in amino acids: CASSFGLVVEAFF. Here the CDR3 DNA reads TGTGCCAGCAGCTTTGGTTTGGTAGTCGAAGCTTTCTTT.

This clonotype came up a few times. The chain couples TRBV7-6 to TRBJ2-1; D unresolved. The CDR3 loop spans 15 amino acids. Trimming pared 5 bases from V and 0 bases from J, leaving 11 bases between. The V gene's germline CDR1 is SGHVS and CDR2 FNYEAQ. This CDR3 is CASSPWVSSYNEQFF. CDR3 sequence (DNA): TGTGCCAGCAGCCCCTGGGTTAGCTCCTACAATGAGCAGTTCTTC.

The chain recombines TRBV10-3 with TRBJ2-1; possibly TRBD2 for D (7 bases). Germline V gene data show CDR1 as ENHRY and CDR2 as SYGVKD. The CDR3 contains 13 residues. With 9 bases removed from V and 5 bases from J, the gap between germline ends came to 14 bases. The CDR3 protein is CAITGGADNEQFF. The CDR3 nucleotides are TGTGCCATTACTGGGGGGGCGGACAATGAGCAGTTCTTC.

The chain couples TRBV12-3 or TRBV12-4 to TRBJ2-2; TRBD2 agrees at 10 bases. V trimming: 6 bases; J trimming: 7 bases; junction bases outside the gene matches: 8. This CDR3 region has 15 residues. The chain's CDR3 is CASSLGLAAGGELFF. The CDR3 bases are TGTGCCAGCAGCCTCGGACTAGCGGCCGGCGGGGAGCTGTTTTTT.

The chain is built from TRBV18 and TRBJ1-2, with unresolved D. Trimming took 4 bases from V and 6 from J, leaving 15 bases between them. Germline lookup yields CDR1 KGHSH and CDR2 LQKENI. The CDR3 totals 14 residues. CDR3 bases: TGTGCCAGCTCACTAACACGCAGTTTCGATGGCTACACCTTC. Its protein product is CASSLTRSFDGYTF.

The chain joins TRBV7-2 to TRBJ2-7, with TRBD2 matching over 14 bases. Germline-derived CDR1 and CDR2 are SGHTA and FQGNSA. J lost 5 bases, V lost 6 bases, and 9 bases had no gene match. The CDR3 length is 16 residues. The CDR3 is CASSPTSGRALDEQYF. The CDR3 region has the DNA TGTGCCAGCAGTCCGACTAGCGGGAGGGCCCTGGACGAGCAGTACTTC.

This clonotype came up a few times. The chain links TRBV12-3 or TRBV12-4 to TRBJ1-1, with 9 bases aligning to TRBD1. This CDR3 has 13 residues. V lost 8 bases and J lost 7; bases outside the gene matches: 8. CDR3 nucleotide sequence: TGTGCCAGCTCCCTGGGACAGGGCGGTGAAGCTTTCTTT. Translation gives CASSLGQGGEAFF.